This T cell receptor beta chain was sequenced during a study of T cells in Graves' hyperthyroidism and ophthalmopathy. Study information: Peripheral blood was obtained at initial diagnosis, preceding any treatment. The study, taken as a whole, reports: Ophthalmopathy was separated from stable hyperthyroidism by a 13 V-J model.

TCR beta CDR3 sequences were amplified from RNA transcripts. The HTBI primer set drove a first-round RT-PCR of the TCR CDR3. MiXCR, run by TCRdb on the multiplex PCR reads, gives a single entry per CDR3 protein. Of 500,000 to 600,000 distinct CDR3 sequences in the sample, about 20% were seen once. Fresh 10 ml peripheral blood yielded PBMCs. This clonotype was recorded a few times. Its antigen is not known. This sequence originates from a middle-aged man with Graves' ophthalmopathy. The sequenced sample was blood.

The CDR3 sequence: CASSQQDRPYNSPLHF. CDR3 bases: TGTGCCAGCAGCCAACAAGACAGGCCCTATAATTCACCCCTCCACTTT. The chain carries TRBV3-1 and TRBJ1-6, with D tentatively TRBD1 (6 bases). The CDR3 runs to 16 residues. Germline CDR1 reads LGHDT; CDR2 reads YNNKEL (reference sequence). V was pared by 2 bases and J by 2 bases, with 10 bases between.